This entry is about one TCR beta chain. V dropped 3 bases and J dropped 6; count of bases not matched to a gene: 5. The germline CDR1 and CDR2 sequences are KGHSH and LQKENI. The length of the CDR3 is 15 residues. The data were obtained in a study of blood T cell repertoires in COVID-19. For the study at large: There were acute and convalescent COVID-19 samples, and they came from the United States, Italy and Spain. The cDNA or gDNA used as material had been derived from T cells, B-cell-depleted T cells, or PBMCs.

Profiled with immunoSEQ multiplex PCR; TCRdb holds only in-frame clones, not every one. The table lists about 170,000 clones, approximately 91% of them singletons. This chain links TRBV18 with TRBJ1-6; 7 positions match TRBD1. The material sequenced was peripheral blood. The clonotype comes from a man between 18 and 29 years old with COVID-19, enrolled during active disease. The CDR3 reads CASSPSQGGNSPLHF. The CDR3 DNA follows: TGTGCCAGCTCACCCTCGCAGGGGGGTAATTCACCCCTCCACTTT.